This passage covers 7 T cell receptor beta chains from one sample sequenced in a study of T cells after posttransplantation cyclophosphamide. Generated by immunoSEQ multiplex PCR, the TCRdb table keeps only in-frame clones and is missing some. There are around 35,000 clones in the sample, none observed a single time. The sample consisted of PBMCs. These receptors were collected from a woman aged 45-65 years in good health and a related stem cell transplant donor.

This clone has a count of ten or more. The CDR3 loop is CASSLEGGRKPQHF. CDR3 nucleotide sequence: TGTGCCAGCAGCTTAGAGGGGGGGAGGAAGCCCCAGCATTTT. The chain carries TRBV7-2 and TRBJ1-5, with D perhaps matching TRBD1 (6 bases). Between the trimmed V and J ends, which lost 1 base and 8 bases, there was a span of 12 bases. This CDR3 region has 14 residues. From germline, CDR1 is SGHTA and CDR2 FQGNSA.

This clone was seen many times. The V call is TRBV12-3 or TRBV12-4, the J call TRBJ1-5; 8 nucleotides line up with TRBD1. Trimming at V came to 5 bases and at J to 3 bases, leaving 9 bases not matched to a gene. The CDR3 contains 16 residues. DNA for the CDR3: TGTGCCAGCAGTCCCCCGGGGGGACAGGACAATCAGCCCCAGCATTTT. Encoded protein: CASSPPGGQDNQPQHF.

This clone was found many times. The gene calls are TRBV28 and TRBJ2-1, with a tentative D call TRBD1 (6 bases). Per germline, CDR1 MDHEN and CDR2 SYDVKM. The CDR3 runs 17 residues. Between the trimmed V and J ends, which lost 6 bases and 4 bases, there was a span of 22 bases. The DNA of the CDR3 is TGTGCCAGCAGCTTCGGTCCCGGGACACAGAGTTACAATGAGCAGTTCTTC. Translating gives CASSFGPGTQSYNEQFF.

Only a few counts were recorded for this clone. This sequence joins TRBV6-2 or TRBV6-3 and TRBJ1-5; 7 nucleotides align to TRBD1. V lost 0 bases to trimming and J lost 4 bases; unmatched junction nucleotides: 3. Germline CDR1 reads MNHEY; CDR2 reads SVGEGT. The CDR3 loop spans 15 amino acids. The CDR3 here is CASSYSGTANQPQHF. CDR3 bases: TGTGCCAGCAGTTACTCGGGGACAGCAAATCAGCCCCAGCATTTT.

This clone was seen ten or more times. The J gene is TRBJ1-5, the V gene TRBV27, with 7 nucleotides matching TRBD1. CDR1 and CDR2 (germline): MNHEY, SMNVEV (reference sequence). This CDR3 comprises 17 residues. J was trimmed by 4 bases and V by 1 base; bases with no gene match: 10. The CDR3 protein is CASSLFPPGGSNQPQHF. CDR3 nucleotides: TGTGCCAGCAGTTTATTCCCCCCAGGGGGATCTAATCAGCCCCAGCATTTT.

This clone was counted ten times or more. The chain is built from TRBV6-5 and TRBJ2-1; TRBD2 matches 7 bases. The CDR3 totals 16 residues. V lost 2 bases, J lost 9 bases, and 13 bases stayed unmatched. Looked up from germline, CDR1 is MNHEY and CDR2 is SVGAGI. The CDR3 DNA follows: TGTGCCAGCAGTTACCTGACTAGCCAGCCGCGGGGTGAGCAGTTCTTC. Residues: CASSYLTSQPRGEQFF.

This clone has ten or more counts. The chain employs TRBV6-2 or TRBV6-3 and TRBJ2-1; the D gene is possibly TRBD2 (6 bases). Germline-derived CDR1 and CDR2 are MNHEY and SVGEGT. This CDR3 comprises 16 residues. Trimming removed 6 bases from V and 5 bases from J, with 20 bases in between. CDR3 loop: CASSRTLAVFDNEQFF. The CDR3 DNA sequence: TGTGCCAGCAGCCGGACTTTAGCGGTTTTCGACAATGAGCAGTTCTTC.